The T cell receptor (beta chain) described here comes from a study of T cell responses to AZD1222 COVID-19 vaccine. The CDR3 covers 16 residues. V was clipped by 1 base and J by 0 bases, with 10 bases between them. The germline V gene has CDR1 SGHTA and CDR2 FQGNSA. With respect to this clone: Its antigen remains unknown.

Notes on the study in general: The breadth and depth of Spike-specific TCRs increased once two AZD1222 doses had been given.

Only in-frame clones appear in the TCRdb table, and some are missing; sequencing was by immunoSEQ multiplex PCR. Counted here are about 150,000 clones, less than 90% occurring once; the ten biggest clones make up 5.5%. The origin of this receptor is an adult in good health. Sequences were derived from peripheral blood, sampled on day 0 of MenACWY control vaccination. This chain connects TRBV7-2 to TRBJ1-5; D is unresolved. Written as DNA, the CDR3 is TGTGCCAGCAGCTTAGGTGGACCGAATAGCAATCAGCCCCAGCATTTT. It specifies CASSLGGPNSNQPQHF.